The 7 T cell receptor beta chains reported below all come from one sample, sequenced in a study of OX40 agonist ivuxolimab in advanced cancers. Clones were sequenced by immunoSEQ multiplex PCR, and TCRdb holds only the in-frame ones, with some missing. The sample consists of 45,000 to 50,000 clones, approximately 90% of them appearing once. The sample was CD4+ or CD8+ T cells sorted from blood, taken in a trial of the OX40 agonist ivuxolimab. All receptors derive from an adult with an advanced solid tumor such as melanoma, head and neck, liver or kidney cancer.

This clone has only a few counts. The V gene is TRBV14, the J gene TRBJ1-1; D uncertain. CDR3 length equals 16 residues. V lost 1 base and J 0 bases, leaving 12 bases between the germline ends. CDR1 is SGHDN and CDR2 is FVKESK in the germline V gene. Here the CDR3 reads CASSQGPVQMNTEAFF. CDR3 in DNA: TGTGCCAGCAGCCAAGGGCCGGTGCAGATGAACACTGAAGCTTTCTTT.

V gene TRBV27 combines with J gene TRBJ2-7, with unresolved D. The V end lost 5 bases, the J end lost 5 bases, and 19 bases lay between the germline ends. CDR1 and CDR2 from the germline V gene are MNHEY and SMNVEV (reference sequence). The CDR3 is 15 residues long. CDR3 loop: CASSPSPGLEHEQYF. DNA for the CDR3: TGTGCCAGCAGTCCAAGCCCCGGGTTGGAACACGAGCAGTACTTC.

The chain carries TRBV2 and TRBJ2-2, with no clear D. This CDR3 comprises 17 residues. From germline, CDR1 is SNHLY and CDR2 FYNNEI. V gave up 4 bases and J gave up 0 bases, with 15 bases separating them. DNA for the CDR3: TGTGCCAGCAGTGGTTTAGTTAGAACAACGAACACCGGGGAGCTGTTTTTT. Its translation is CASSGLVRTTNTGELFF.

The chain is built from TRBV30 and TRBJ1-1; perhaps TRBD1 as D (6 bases). V was trimmed by 0 bases and J by 3 bases, leaving 14 bases between them. Per germline, CDR1 GTSNPN and CDR2 SVGIG (reference sequence). The CDR3 runs to 15 residues. CDR3 protein: CAWSVLGAVHTEAFF. CDR3 DNA: TGTGCCTGGAGTGTATTGGGGGCTGTTCACACTGAAGCTTTCTTT.

The J gene is TRBJ1-1, the V gene TRBV30, with D unresolved. This CDR3 region has 15 residues. Trimming cost V 0 bases and J 0 bases, with 11 bases left between them. Germline lookup yields CDR1 GTSNPN and CDR2 SVGIG (reference sequence). In DNA, the CDR3 is TGTGCCTGGAGTGTAGGCGCCAGGCTGAACACTGAAGCTTTCTTT. Translating gives CAWSVGARLNTEAFF.

This chain joins TRBV4-1 and TRBJ1-3; the D gene is possibly TRBD1 (5 bases). The V end was cut by 2 bases, the J end by 0 bases, with 11 bases between. This CDR3 region has 16 residues. Germline CDR1 MGHRA, CDR2 YSYEKL. The CDR3 DNA reads TGCGCCAGCAGCCAATCCGCCCAGGGCTCTGGAAACACCATATATTTT. The encoded protein is CASSQSAQGSGNTIYF.

The V and J genes are TRBV19 and TRBJ2-1; D gene uncertain. Germline V lookup: CDR1 LNHDA, CDR2 SQIVND (reference sequence). Trimming removed 5 bases at V and 0 bases at J, with 23 bases between. The CDR3 sequence is 19 residues long. The CDR3 loop is CASSPSPVPQPRSYNEQFF. The DNA of the CDR3 is TGTGCCAGTAGTCCGTCCCCCGTTCCCCAGCCTCGCTCCTACAATGAGCAGTTCTTC. The whole variable domain, remainder taken from reference TRBV19 and TRBJ2-1, is DGGITQSPKYLFRKEGQNVTLSCEQNLNHDAMYWYRQDPGQGLRLIYYSQIVNDFQKGDIAEGYSVSREKKESFPLTVTSAQKNPTAFYLCASSPSPVPQPRSYNEQFFGPGTRLTVL.